Each of the 7 T cell receptor beta chains below was sequenced from the same sample in a study of cytotoxic CD8 clonotypes in ibrutinib-treated CLL. Produced via immunoSEQ multiplex PCR; TCRdb's table is partial and in-frame only. This table has tens of thousands of clones, about three quarters appearing once. This specimen consisted of PBMCs, obtained at disease progression, from a patient treated with ibrutinib. These receptors all stem from a human donor with chronic lymphocytic leukemia.

This rearrangement joins TRBV5-1 to TRBJ1-1, with TRBD1 matching 8 bases. V trimming: 0 bases; J trimming: 7 bases; junction bases outside the gene matches: 2. Germline V gene lookup returns CDR1 SGHRS and CDR2 YFSETQ. The CDR3 has 13 amino acids. In nucleotides, the CDR3 is TGCGCCAGCAGCTTGGACGGACAGGGTGAAGCTTTCTTT. Translated, it gives CASSLDGQGEAFF.

This clone was seen only once. This chain connects TRBV5-1 to TRBJ2-5; a weak D match, TRBD1 (5 bases). V was shortened by 0 bases and J by 4 bases, with 13 bases between the two germline ends. Germline lookup yields CDR1 SGHRS and CDR2 YFSETQ. This CDR3 has 15 amino acids. In DNA form, the CDR3 reads TGCGCCAGCAGCTTGGCTGGGGCTGTCGGAGAGACCCAGTACTTC. Translation: CASSLAGAVGETQYF.

The CDR3 reads CASSRAGGSYGYTF. The CDR3 DNA reads TGTGCCAGCAGCAGGGCGGGGGGTAGCTATGGCTACACCTTC. This rearrangement joins TRBV25-1 to TRBJ1-2, with TRBD1 as a possible D gene (5 bases). Trimming took off 6 bases at V and 4 bases at J, with 15 bases between the two ends. Looked up from germline, CDR1 is MGHDK and CDR2 is SYGVNS. The CDR3 loop spans 14 amino acids.

This clone was counted only a few times. The rearrangement uses TRBV6-1 and TRBJ2-5; 12 positions match TRBD1. Germline lookup yields CDR1 MNHNS and CDR2 SASEGT. CDR3 length equals 14 residues. V was clipped by 8 bases and J by 4 bases; unmatched bases: 5. The CDR3 here is CASLRDRGRETQYF. In DNA form, the CDR3 reads TGTGCCAGCCTCCGGGACAGGGGGCGAGAGACCCAGTACTTC.

This sequence joins TRBV6-5 and TRBJ1-2; D gene unclear. Germline assignment: CDR1 MNHEY and CDR2 SVGAGI. V lost 8 bases to trimming and J lost 3 bases, with 16 bases between them. The CDR3 length is 14 residues. CDR3 sequence reads: CASSFGPSYYGYTF. CDR3 sequence (DNA): TGTGCCAGCTCCTTCGGGCCGAGCTACTATGGCTACACCTTC.

The CDR3 here is CASSTSREGSDTQYF. The CDR3 DNA sequence: TGCGCCAGCAGCACAAGTCGTGAGGGGAGCGATACGCAGTATTTT. V usage is TRBV5-1 and J usage is TRBJ2-3, with D possibly called TRBD1 or TRBD2 (5 bases each). The CDR3 sequence is 15 residues long. The ends were cut back, 4 bases at V and 6 bases at J, with 18 bases in the middle. Germline CDR1 is SGHRS and CDR2 is YFSETQ.

J is TRBJ2-3 and V is TRBV19, with D possibly being TRBD2 (7 bases). Trimming took off 1 base at V and 3 bases at J, with 11 bases between the two ends. The CDR3 runs to 15 residues. Germline CDR1 and CDR2: LNHDA and SQIVND (reference sequence). CDR3 DNA sequence: TGTGCCAGTAGTATAGCGGGGGGCGGAACAGATACGCAGTATTTT. Protein product: CASSIAGGGTDTQYF.